The sample holds a few counts of the clone carrying this TCR beta chain. Its specificity is not known. All patients were untreated before thyroid surgery. The entry originates in a study of metastatic and nonmetastatic thyroid tumors. TCRdb recomputed clones from the PCR reads via MiXCR. The table includes approximately 90,000 clones, 8% to 9.5% detected once. The CDR3 totals 15 residues. Germline lookup yields CDR1 LGHNA and CDR2 YNFKEQ. With 0 bases removed from V and 5 bases from J, the gap between germline ends came to 11 bases. General study results and limits: Across blood and tumor, TCR beta diversity in malignant thyroid tumors was reportedly significantly higher than in benign nodules.

Material for sequencing was blood. The TCR sequence derives from a female donor with papillary thyroid cancer or a benign thyroid nodule (not recorded which). Some clones in this sample may be carry-over from other donors' samples. The rearrangement uses TRBV4-2 and TRBJ1-5, with D maybe TRBD1 (5 bases). As DNA, the CDR3 is TGTGCCAGCAGCCAAGATTCAGGGAGAGATCAGCCCCAGCATTTT. It encodes CASSQDSGRDQPQHF.